The subject of this entry is one T cell receptor beta chain. Its antigen is currently not known. Base qualities are missing; no much larger clone stands one base away. The sample originates from a study of cytomegalovirus exposure and HLA in healthy donors (dated by TCRdb to 2016 to 2017). Turning to the overall study: An earlier analysis of roughly 500 of the donors reported 276 Gb of sequence data and 117 million unique TCR beta sequences obtained from some 200 million T cells. A later analysis re-analyzed previously published TCR beta repertoires from 500 to 700 donors and added high-resolution HLA genotyping to study TCR occurrence patterns. Every discovery cohort repertoire had been produced on one sequencing platform. A handful of DR-DQ haplotypes were handled as single units for association and clustering because linkage in the cohort was strong. Among some 410 genotyped donors of the cohort, an average of about 220,000 unique TCR beta nucleotide sequences was sequenced per donor, of which 15% to 20% were non-productive. The later analysis used no new phenotypic data to find candidate immune exposures, relying instead on TCR beta sequences and their occurrence across donors. The number of donors typed differed by locus, with about 629-630 for A, B, C, DRB1 and DQB1, roughly 520 for DQA1, about 610 for DPA1, and around 460 for DPB1. To decide whether each TCR beta V gene segment behaved as functional or pseudogenic, an earlier analysis of some 540 of the donors relied on high-throughput TCR beta sequencing. A later genetic analysis used genome-wide SNP genotypes for about 55% of the 666 donors, treating that subset as a discovery cohort. Donor age, sex, ethnicity and CMV serostatus were compiled alongside the repertoire data. The study was designed to test whether signatures of past pathogen exposure could be identified by cataloging public T cell receptors. Both class I and class II loci were covered by HLA typing, at four-digit resolution. Of the approximately 400 genotyped donors, around 81% fell in the genetic ancestry cluster associated with self-reported Caucasian donors. An early release covering 500 to 750 HLA-typed donors comprised about 320 gigabases of sequencing data and around 86 million unique TCR sequences. High-throughput TCR immunosequencing, statistical association of individual TCRs with disease status, and machine learning were combined to predict cytomegalovirus infection status. The study used immunosequencing to profile the T cell repertoires of approximately 690 subjects and linked those repertoires to cytomegalovirus serostatus. In addition to the first cohort of 666 subjects, a separate validation cohort of 120 different subjects was used.

For CDR1 and CDR2, the germline V gene lists SGHRS and YFSETQ. Trimming takes 5 bases from V and 2 bases from J, and the germline ends sit 20 bases apart. Reading from cysteine to phenylalanine, the CDR3 counts 16 amino acids. Solely the CDR3 DNA is kept, with 48 bases framed from the first base. Overall study outcomes, separate from this receptor: Some IMGT-functional V segments, including TRBV6-2 and TRBV6-3, could not be told apart with the 87-base-pair reads, so those segments were excluded. A cluster of highly shared sequence variants was judged likely to represent a technical artifact of the sequencing pipeline. When HLA alleles, especially DR and DQ, strongly co-occurred, attributing TCR associations to individual alleles was difficult. A further reported finding was that TCR beta sequences accurately predicted the HLA-A and HLA-B alleles for most subjects in the first cohort. Linkage disequilibrium might explain the correlated functional status among segregating V segments, but an unknown experimental factor could not be excluded. A later genetic analysis reported fewer N-insertions in productive TCRs among donors in an Asian-associated ancestry cluster than the roughly 700-donor mean. Most TCR sequences were seen in very few donors, while some public TCRs were found in many individuals. In a later genetic analysis, a missense DCLRE1C variant was associated with V-gene and J-gene trimming of TCR beta chains, and the association was replicated in an independent cohort. This cohort had only TCR beta chains sequenced, and the lack of alpha or paired-chain data limited which features could be detected. Approximately 18 rarely observed V segments, including chromosome 9 orphons, were excluded from the earlier analysis of a few hundred of the donors because counts were too low. The authors suggested that the approach could potentially be extended to other disease states and immunological phenotypes. In a later analysis, HLA-associated TCR beta chains were found to be more clonally expanded and to have lower generation probabilities than equally common non-associated chains. In a later analysis, some 17,000 TCR beta sequences were associated with specific HLA alleles at a false discovery rate of 0.05. Most CMV-associated TCR beta chains appeared to be HLA-restricted in a later analysis, and the HLA associations seemed to be driven largely by CMV exposure. A later analysis reported that several top co-occurrence clusters appeared linked to parvovirus B19, influenza, CMV and Epstein-Barr virus. Because HLA typing was missing for some donors at each locus, association tests included only the typed subset. Broadly in line with IMGT annotations, most TCR beta V segments showed up in productive rearrangements about 87% or about 30% of the time in an earlier analysis of around 600 of the donors. Immune exposure information for the cohort was limited to CMV serostatus. According to a later analysis, TCR association rates differed among HLA loci, with DRB1 alleles showing the most associated TCRs and HLA-C alleles showing the fewest. Sequencing depth was assumed to be roughly uniform across donors in the presence/absence analyses, though that assumption may not hold. A total of roughly 160 TCR beta chains were listed by the study as associated with cytomegalovirus. Cytomegalovirus status was reported to be diagnosed by the classifier with high specificity and sensitivity in both the original and validation cohorts. A few of the identified cytomegalovirus-associated TCR beta chains were confirmed in vitro to be specific for cytomegalovirus antigens.

The cohort comprised more than 550 healthy bone marrow donors. Cohort members were all nominally healthy when sampled, although unrecorded immune exposures were likely present. The donor was CMV seropositive and was included in the group of around 300 seropositive cohort members. A peripheral blood sample was provided by each donor, and peripheral blood mononuclear cells were used for TCR beta sequencing. The Qiagen DNeasy Blood Extraction Kit was used to extract genomic DNA from the blood cell samples. Libraries were prepared through the immunoSEQ multiplex PCR assay. For the multiplex PCR, a mixture combining 60 forward primers for TCR Vbeta segments and 13 reverse primers for TCR Jbeta segments was used. The CDR3 region of rearranged TCR beta genes was amplified from genomic DNA by a multiplex PCR assay. Amplified TCR beta libraries were sequenced as 87-base-pair reads on the Illumina HiSeq System. In the authors' own workflow: A later analysis counted about 80 million unique TCR beta chains across the 550 to 800 repertoires, and 9 million to 14 million of these chains were shared by at least two donors. A nearest-neighbor algorithm error-corrected the raw reads and collapsed the reads into unique sequences, merging closely related sequences to remove PCR and sequencing errors. V, D and J gene segments were assigned by aligning CDR3 sequences to IMGT reference sequences. For a sequence to be retained, a match of at least six nucleotides to both a V gene segment and a J gene segment was required. A rearrangement counted as productive if the CDR3 had no stop codons and remained in frame with V and J, and every other rearrangement counted as non-productive. Following IMGT convention, CDR3 was defined as the stretch from the second conserved V-encoded cysteine to the conserved J-encoded phenylalanine. The earlier analysis of about 610 of the donors excluded sequences that lacked an unambiguous match to a single V gene segment. An earlier analysis of 587 of the donors called V segments functional above 56.7% productive rearrangements and segregating when the between-donor standard deviation exceeded 5%. A statistical classification framework was built to diagnose cytomegalovirus status from the catalog of TCR beta chain sequences. V and J gene assignment, in a later analysis, came from comparing TCR nucleotide sequences with IMGT/GENE-DB human TR gene sequences. In a later analysis, CDR3 sequences and most-parsimonious VDJ recombination scenarios were assigned using the TCRdist pipeline. In a later analysis, each TCR beta chain was defined by its CDR3 amino acid sequence together with its V-gene family, and reads lacking a unique V-gene family were excluded. To address suspected cross-contamination and a sequencing artifact, a later analysis removed 592 highly shared, low-generation-probability nucleotide sequences. For each public chain, a later analysis derived a clonal expansion index from normalized ranks of inferred template counts within each repertoire. A later analysis computed generation probabilities with a VDJ recombination model fitted to out-of-frame rearrangements, and checked the results against IGoR. A later analysis scored TCR-TCR, TCR-HLA and TCR-CMV co-occurrence with hypergeometric tests, applying a repertoire-size bias correction to TCR pairs. A later analysis estimated false discovery rates by permuting HLA or CMV assignments 20 times. In a later analysis, co-occurring TCRs were grouped using DBSCAN, and TCRdist sequence similarity was added for clustering within HLA-allele-positive subsets. For co-occurrence clustering, repertoires with fewer than 30,000 or more than 120,000 public chains were excluded, along with four or five repertoires with anomalous nucleotide sharing. This is the immuneACCESS table as TCRdb keeps it, with only in-frame sequences that have V and J called. A part of the clones is gone; compared with another copy, unresolved V genes explain less than half, and the rest is unexplained. V, J and clone size reflect that table, while D and trimming were determined from the DNA. Within this sample are about 160,000 clones, with about 85% of them counted one time only. Roughly 2.1% of the sample is taken by the ten largest.

What was sequenced was PBMCs. Recombination linked TRBV5-1 to TRBJ2-7, with TRBD1 as a weak D call on 6 bases. This receptor was taken from a man between 18 and 35 years old in good health and CMV-seropositive. The sequenced DNA: TGCGCCAGCAGTTGGGGGCCGAGGGCAGAGCCCTACGAGCAGTACTTC. Its protein product is CASSWGPRAEPYEQYF.